This T cell receptor (beta chain) was sequenced for a study of blood T cell repertoires in COVID-19. Across the study: Samples taken during acute and convalescent COVID-19 were collected in the United States, Italy and Spain. Sources were T cells, B-cell-depleted T cells, or PBMCs; the material itself was cDNA or gDNA.

The CDR3 is 13 amino acids. Germline V gene data show CDR1 as SGDLS and CDR2 as YYNGEE. V dropped 0 bases and J dropped 7 bases, with 8 bases sitting between them. The repertoire was sequenced with immunoSEQ multiplex PCR; TCRdb's copy has only in-frame clones and lacks some. This table has about 170,000 clones, almost 85% appearing once. This clone was seen more than once but under ten times. The sample comprised peripheral blood. The chain recombines TRBV9 with TRBJ2-1; D ambiguous. The clonotype originates from a woman over 75 with acute or convalescent COVID-19. The CDR3 here is CASSVGGANEQFF. DNA of the CDR3: TGTGCCAGCAGCGTAGGAGGTGCTAATGAGCAGTTCTTC.